The next 26 T cell receptor beta chains were all read from a single sample in a study of radiation and T cells in renal cell carcinoma. The time point is: blood 4 weeks post-SBRT, at nephrectomy. Specified treatment: 15 Gy SBRT to primary tumor, nephrectomy 4 weeks later. The repertoire was sequenced with immunoSEQ multiplex PCR; TCRdb's copy has only in-frame clones and lacks some. The sample holds 150,000 to 200,000 clones; approximately 90% are singletons and the top ten take around 10%. The source was blood, collected from a patient whose treatment included radiotherapy and nephrectomy. The receptor source for this set is a woman aged 45-65 years with renal cell carcinoma.

The rearrangement links TRBV5-6 to TRBJ2-7; 7 nucleotides match TRBD2. CDR1 is SGHDT and CDR2 is YYEEEE in the germline V gene. The CDR3 contains 14 residues. J gave up 2 bases and V 3 bases, and 5 bases lay outside the gene matches. The CDR3 sequence is CASSSGLLTYEQYF. The CDR3 region has the DNA TGTGCCAGCAGCTCGGGACTACTAACCTACGAGCAGTACTTC.

The chain carries TRBV13 and TRBJ1-2; no firm D call. The CDR3 contains 13 residues. V gave up 8 bases and J gave up 5 bases, with 15 bases separating them. CDR1 and CDR2 from the germline V gene are PRHDT and FYEKMQ (reference sequence). CDR3 coding DNA: TGTGCCAGCTTTGAGGAAATAGAATATGGCTACACCTTC. Encoded protein: CASFEEIEYGYTF.

V gene TRBV29-1 combines with J gene TRBJ2-2; 10 bases map to TRBD2. Germline loops: CDR1 SQVTM, CDR2 ANQGSEA. There are 14 residues in the CDR3. The ends lost 6 bases at V and 3 bases at J; junction bases unmatched: 4. CDR3 bases: TGCAGCGTCACTAGCGGGGTTGACACCGGGGAGCTGTTTTTT. It yields the protein CSVTSGVDTGELFF.

The chain combines TRBV18 with TRBJ1-2, with 7 bases lining up with TRBD1. CDR1 and CDR2 (germline): KGHSH, LQKENI. This CDR3 has 16 residues. After removal of 3 bases from V and 3 bases from J, the junction contained 10 bases not matched to a gene. The DNA for the CDR3 is TGTGCCAGCTCACCGTTATCGACCGGGACAGACTATGGCTACACCTTC. Its translation: CASSPLSTGTDYGYTF.

This clone has only a few counts. In DNA form, the CDR3 reads TGTGCCAGCAGTGTCGACCGGGACAGGGGGCGAGGCGAGCAGTACTTC. Encoded protein: CASSVDRDRGRGEQYF. The V call is TRBV6-1, the J call TRBJ2-7; 12 bases agree with TRBD1. V shed 4 bases and J 6 bases; nucleotides not matched to a gene: 10. The CDR3 runs to 16 residues. Germline V gene sequence: CDR1 MNHNS, CDR2 SASEGT.

The sample holds one count of this clone. V gene TRBV7-3 combines with J gene TRBJ1-6; D is possibly TRBD1 (5 bases). The CDR3 spans 16 residues. Trimming took off 3 bases at V and 10 bases at J, with 19 bases between the two ends. CDR1 SGHTA and CDR2 FQGTGA come from the germline V gene. The DNA for the CDR3 is TGTGCCAGCAGCTTCAATCCCGACAGCGGTCAATCACCCCTCCACTTT. Protein sequence: CASSFNPDSGQSPLHF.

This rearrangement joins TRBV1 to TRBJ2-2; TRBD2, the D gene given by the table, was not confirmed from the DNA. TRBV1 is an annotated pseudogene. There are 17 residues in the CDR3. CDR3 sequence: CTSSQRVRRDYTGELFF. DNA for the CDR3: TGCACCAGCAGCCAACGGGTTAGGAGGGATTACACCGGGGAGCTGTTTTTT.

The chain has TRBV5-8 and TRBJ2-5; perhaps TRBD1 as D (5 bases). V was shortened by 4 bases and J by 5 bases, with 18 bases between the two germline ends. The germline CDR1 and CDR2 sequences are SGHTS and YDEGEE. The CDR3 is 15 amino acids. DNA for the CDR3: TGTGCCAGCAGCCCTAGGGGATTTTTGGGGGAGACCCAGTACTTC. It is translated as CASSPRGFLGETQYF.

In this sample, this clone turned up once. This sequence joins TRBV9 and TRBJ2-1, with TRBD2 identical over 11 bases. The CDR3 covers 15 residues. With V trimmed by 4 bases and J by 4 bases, 4 bases remained unmatched. Germline CDR1 reads SGDLS; CDR2 reads YYNGEE. The CDR3 region is CASSPGTSGYNEQFF. For the CDR3, the DNA is TGTGCCAGCAGCCCCGGGACTAGCGGATACAATGAGCAGTTCTTC.

For this clone: Germline and junction disagree at one end, which may indicate a read error. The rearrangement joins TRBV11-2 to TRBJ1-3, with D perhaps matching TRBD1 (6 bases). The CDR3 is 8 amino acids. Germline lookup yields CDR1 SGHAT and CDR2 FQNNGV. The CDR3 region has the DNA TGTGCCGTAAACCTCGGACAGTTT. This sequence encodes CAVNLGQF.

V gene TRBV5-6 combines with J gene TRBJ2-7, with TRBD1 matching over 10 bases. The CDR3 is made up of 15 amino acids. Germline lookup yields CDR1 SGHDT and CDR2 YYEEEE. Trimming took 0 bases from V and 5 from J; bases not matched to a gene: 5. The CDR3 DNA follows: TGTGCCAGCAGCTTGGGACAGGGGGCCTTTAACGAGCAGTACTTC. The encoded protein is CASSLGQGAFNEQYF.

The J gene is TRBJ1-1, the V gene TRBV9; D call uncertain. The length of the CDR3 is 13 residues. Germline CDR1 and CDR2: SGDLS and YYNGEE. Between the trimmed V and J ends, which lost 2 bases and 8 bases, there was a span of 13 bases. The CDR3 region has the DNA TGTGCCAGCAGCGTGGGGTTCTCAGCGGAAGCTTTCTTT. Amino acids: CASSVGFSAEAFF.

J is TRBJ1-2 and V is TRBV15; D is possibly TRBD1 (5 bases). Germline CDR1 LNHNV, CDR2 YYDKDF (reference sequence). Deletions cut 2 bases from V and 6 bases from J, with 22 bases between. This CDR3 comprises 17 residues. The CDR3 reads CATSRPSRDGARNGYTF. CDR3 DNA sequence: TGTGCCACCAGCAGACCATCCAGGGACGGTGCGCGAAATGGCTACACCTTC.

V and J are TRBV19 and TRBJ1-5; no clear D. Trimming stripped 1 base from V and 4 bases from J, with 5 bases between. Looked up from germline, CDR1 is LNHDA and CDR2 is SQIVND (reference sequence). The CDR3 length is 13 residues. The CDR3 here is CASSIGANQPQHF. CDR3 nucleotide sequence: TGTGCCAGTAGTATAGGCGCAAATCAGCCCCAGCATTTT.

Here the CDR3 reads CASSFPGSNQPQHF. The CDR3 DNA follows: TGTGCCAGCAGTTTTCCCGGGTCCAATCAGCCCCAGCATTTT. The V call is TRBV6-6, the J call TRBJ1-5, with D unresolved. The germline V gene has CDR1 MNHNY and CDR2 SVGAGI (reference sequence). V dropped 4 bases and J dropped 3 bases, with 10 bases sitting between them. The CDR3 extends over 14 amino acids.

The table lists this clone with a few counts. This chain links TRBV2 with TRBJ1-5; D gene unclear. The CDR3 is 14 residues long. The V gene lost 7 bases and the J gene lost 6 bases, with 16 bases spanning the gap. The germline CDR1 and CDR2 sequences are SNHLY and FYNNEI. DNA of the CDR3: TGTGCCAGCAAGGCGGGGATCGAGGGTCAGCCCCAGCATTTT. Protein: CASKAGIEGQPQHF.

CDR3 sequence reads: CASSGDRDNQPQHF. CDR3 coding DNA: TGTGCCAGCAGCGGGGACAGGGACAATCAGCCCCAGCATTTT. The J gene is TRBJ1-5, the V gene TRBV5-7; 9 bases are shared with TRBD1. TRBV5-7 is an ORF; its function is uncertain. The CDR3 sequence is 14 residues long. V shed 4 bases, J shed 3 bases, and the junction held 2 bases outside the gene matches.

V gene TRBV5-5 combines with J gene TRBJ1-5; D remains ambiguous. Germline assignment: CDR1 SGHKS and CDR2 YYEKEE (reference sequence). V gave up 2 bases and J gave up 4 bases, with 4 bases separating them. The CDR3 contains 12 residues. The CDR3 loop reads CASSLYNQPQHF. CDR3 DNA: TGTGCCAGCAGCTTATATAATCAGCCCCAGCATTTT.

The V call is TRBV30, the J call TRBJ1-2; D might be TRBD1 (6 bases). There are 15 residues in the CDR3. Germline CDR1 GTSNPN, CDR2 SVGIG (reference sequence). V was cut by 1 base and J by 4 bases, with 16 bases left in between. CDR3 nucleotide sequence: TGTGCCTGGAGTGCTCAGTCGGACAGAGGCTATGGCTACACCTTC. Translating gives CAWSAQSDRGYGYTF.

The rearrangement links TRBV6-4 to TRBJ1-1; 7 bases line up with TRBD1. Germline V gives CDR1 MRHNA, CDR2 SNTAGT. The CDR3 is 14 residues long. Trimming removed 7 bases from V and 1 base from J; junction bases left unmatched: 6. CDR3 sequence: CASTQGRPNTEAFF. Here the CDR3 DNA reads TGTGCCAGCACACAGGGGAGACCGAACACTGAAGCTTTCTTT.

The chain uses TRBV6-1 and TRBJ1-5; no reliable D call. This CDR3 has 12 residues. The germline V gene encodes CDR1 MNHNS and CDR2 SASEGT. V was clipped by 6 bases and J by 7 bases, with 10 bases between them. The CDR3 is CASSQTMQPQHF. The CDR3 region has the DNA TGTGCCAGCAGCCAAACGATGCAGCCCCAGCATTTT.

The CDR3 is CASSLRAAGNTIYF. As DNA, the CDR3 is TGTGCCAGCAGCTTGAGGGCTGCTGGAAACACCATATATTTT. The chain employs TRBV5-4 and TRBJ1-3, with unresolved D. V was pared by 1 base and J by 2 bases, with 7 bases between. Germline loops: CDR1 SGHNT, CDR2 YYREEE (reference sequence). The CDR3 length is 14 residues.

This chain connects TRBV4-1 to TRBJ2-1; 12 positions match TRBD1. The CDR3 length is 17 residues. Per germline, CDR1 MGHRA and CDR2 YSYEKL. Trimming took 2 bases from V and 4 from J; bases not matched to a gene: 6. CDR3 loop: CASSQTGTGGRYNEQFF. Here the CDR3 DNA reads TGCGCCAGCAGCCAAACCGGGACAGGGGGCCGATACAATGAGCAGTTCTTC.

The chain couples TRBV2 to TRBJ2-6; D call uncertain. The germline V and J ends were trimmed by 6 bases and 0 bases, with 21 bases remaining between them. Germline V lookup: CDR1 SNHLY, CDR2 FYNNEI. The CDR3 has 19 residues. CDR3: CASSDRRAILTSGANVLTF. The CDR3 DNA sequence: TGTGCCAGCAGCGATAGACGGGCCATCCTGACCTCTGGGGCCAACGTCCTGACTTTC.

This clone occurred once. V usage is TRBV30 and J usage is TRBJ2-1; 16 bases map to TRBD2. V lost 1 base and J lost 4; bases outside the gene matches: 13. There are 20 residues in the CDR3. The germline V gene encodes CDR1 GTSNPN and CDR2 SVGIG (reference sequence). The DNA for the CDR3 is TGTGCCTGGAGTGACCCGGGACTAGCGGGGGGGCCGGGGGCGTACAATGAGCAGTTCTTC. It yields the protein CAWSDPGLAGGPGAYNEQFF.

This sequence joins TRBV7-6 and TRBJ1-2; D is perhaps TRBD1 (5 bases). From germline, CDR1 is SGHVS and CDR2 FNYEAQ. Trimming cost V 5 bases and J 5 bases, with 18 bases left between them. The CDR3 is made up of 15 amino acids. CDR3 protein: CASSPSHQGRYGYTF. CDR3 in DNA: TGTGCCAGCAGCCCCAGTCATCAGGGACGGTATGGCTACACCTTC.